This TCR beta chain is from a study of control samples from healthy donors and cancer patients (dated by TCRdb to 2018 to 2020). Receptors were amplified or captured by the immunoSEQ multiplex PCR assay. The table comes from immuneACCESS by way of TCRdb, which keeps in-frame sequences with V and J called. Part of the clones is missing from these tables; in studies checked, under half for an unresolved V gene and the rest for unknown reasons. The sample yields around 190,000 clones; around 90% were counted once. The ten largest clones capture about 1.4% of the sample. Of note for this clone: Its recognized antigen is unknown. Per-base qualities were not stored, and no clone one base away is much larger.

This sequence was found in a woman aged 45-65 years in good health. The sample comprised blood.

Here the CDR3 is given as CASSIGTAFYEQYF. In nucleotide form, the sequence is TGTGCCAGTAGTATAGGGACAGCCTTCTACGAGCAGTACTTC. Here the chain combines TRBV19 and TRBJ2-7; possibly the D gene is TRBD1, per 6 matching bases. V and J are truncated by 1 base and 3 bases respectively, leaving an intervening sequence of 10 bases. According to the germline V gene (reference sequence), CDR1 reads LNHDA and CDR2 reads SQIVND. Reading from cysteine to phenylalanine, the CDR3 counts 14 amino acids. Just the 42-base CDR3 DNA is kept, in frame starting at base 1.